This passage covers 30 T cell receptor beta chains from one sample sequenced in a study of cytomegalovirus exposure and HLA in healthy donors. PCR amplification relied on 60 Vbeta primers (plus 13 Jbeta primers). Sequenced by immunoSEQ multiplex PCR; TCRdb stores in-frame clones only, minus some. This table has 65,000 or so clones, 60% to 85% appearing once. The sequenced sample was PBMCs. The receptors were sampled from a woman between 40 and 50 years old in good health and CMV-seropositive.

The table lists this clone with a count of one. This sequence joins TRBV7-2 and TRBJ2-7; D is perhaps TRBD1 (6 bases). The CDR3 totals 15 residues. V was shortened by 4 bases and J by 4 bases, with 17 bases between the two germline ends. Germline V CDR1 and CDR2: SGHTA, FQGNSA. The CDR3 DNA follows: TGTGCCAGCAGCTCCAGAGGACAGAGAAAATACGAGCAGTACTTC. As protein: CASSSRGQRKYEQYF.

This clone appeared a few times. CDR3 loop: CASFRTGVNYGYTF. The CDR3 DNA is TGTGCCAGCTTCAGGACAGGGGTAAACTATGGCTACACCTTC. This chain uses TRBV7-2 with TRBJ1-2; 9 bases match TRBD1. This CDR3 has 14 amino acids. The V segment lost 8 bases and the J segment 2 bases; nucleotides outside the gene matches: 6. Germline lookup yields CDR1 SGHTA and CDR2 FQGNSA.

The chain joins TRBV14 to TRBJ1-4; 8 bases are a match to TRBD1. This CDR3 region has 16 residues. With 3 bases clipped from V and 8 bases from J, the junction kept 11 bases outside the gene matches. The germline V gene encodes CDR1 SGHDN and CDR2 FVKESK. DNA for the CDR3: TGTGCCAGCAGCCACCCTCGGACAGGGCTAAGCGAAAAACTGTTTTTT. Protein sequence: CASSHPRTGLSEKLFF.

The DNA for the CDR3 is TGTGCCAGCACGAAGGGGCTAGCGGGGAGGAACACCGGGGAGCTGTTTTTT. Amino acid sequence: CASTKGLAGRNTGELFF. The chain uses TRBV9 and TRBJ2-2; 9 nucleotides match TRBD2. Germline lookup yields CDR1 SGDLS and CDR2 YYNGEE. Losses at the gene ends were 6 bases for V and 1 base for J; bases not matched to a gene: 10. The CDR3 extends over 17 amino acids.

This chain joins TRBV30 and TRBJ1-5; possibly TRBD1 for D (6 bases). V lost 0 bases and J lost 6, with 12 bases in between. This CDR3 spans 14 amino acids. The germline gives CDR1 GTSNPN, CDR2 SVGIG (reference sequence). The CDR3 loop reads CAWSVGGGGQPQHF. In DNA form, the CDR3 reads TGTGCCTGGAGTGTAGGTGGGGGCGGTCAGCCCCAGCATTTT. Based on the CDR3 plus reference TRBV30 and TRBJ1-5, the full variable domain is SQTIHQWPATLVQPVGSPLSLECTVEGTSNPNLYWYRQAAGRGLQLLFYSVGIGQISSEVPQNLSASRPQDRQFILSSKKLLLSDSGFYLCAWSVGGGGQPQHFGDGTRLSIL.

The chain is built from TRBV6-1 and TRBJ1-1; the D is unclear. The germline V and J ends were trimmed by 6 bases and 11 bases, with 25 bases remaining between them. CDR1 is MNHNS, CDR2 SASEGT, per germline. The length of the CDR3 is 15 residues. Written as DNA, the CDR3 is TGTGCCAGCAGACCGACCGGGGAAGTGGTTTCGGAGGCTTTCTTT. This codes for CASRPTGEVVSEAFF.

This clone has only one observation. The V gene is TRBV10-1, the J gene TRBJ2-1; possible D gene TRBD2, 5 bases. Germline V CDR1 and CDR2: WNHNN, SYGVQD (reference sequence). With 1 base removed from V and 6 bases from J, the gap between germline ends came to 16 bases. CDR3 length: 16 residues. The CDR3 loop is CASSEYRDPPGNEQFF. The CDR3 nucleotides are TGCGCCAGCAGTGAGTACCGGGATCCTCCAGGCAATGAGCAGTTCTTC.

CDR3 coding DNA: TGCGCCAGCAGCGGGAGCAGTCAAGAGACCCAGTACTTC. It codes for CASSGSSQETQYF. The rearrangement joins TRBV5-1 to TRBJ2-5; weak D call: TRBD2 (5 bases). Germline CDR1 is SGHRS and CDR2 is YFSETQ. There are 13 residues in the CDR3. The V end was cut by 4 bases, the J end by 2 bases, with 9 bases between.

This chain joins TRBV6-1 and TRBJ2-2; D is uncertain. The V gene lost 8 bases and the J gene lost 6 bases, with 19 bases spanning the gap. CDR1 is MNHNS, CDR2 SASEGT, per germline. CDR3 length equals 15 residues. Here the CDR3 reads CASEKEITIAGELFF. The CDR3 nucleotides are TGTGCCAGCGAAAAGGAGATAACAATCGCCGGGGAGCTGTTTTTT.

This clone has a single count. The gene calls are TRBV11-3 and TRBJ1-6; D may be TRBD1 (6 bases). CDR1 SGHNT and CDR2 YENEEA come from the germline V gene. Between the trimmed V and J ends, which lost 1 base and 10 bases, there was a span of 23 bases. The CDR3 length is 18 residues. CDR3 DNA: TGTGCCAGCAGCTTAGGAGGGACGCGGGGGGCGCGTAACTCACCCCTCCACTTT. Its protein product is CASSLGGTRGARNSPLHF. The full variable domain, completed using reference TRBV11-3 and TRBJ1-6, is EAGVVQSPRYKIIEKKQPVAFWCNPISGHNTLYWYLQNLGQGPELLIRYENEEAVDDSQLPKDRFSAERLKGVDSTLKIQPAELGDSAVYLCASSLGGTRGARNSPLHFGNGTRLTVT.

The V and J genes are TRBV5-5 and TRBJ1-1; TRBD1 might be the D (5 bases). Germline V CDR1 and CDR2: SGHKS, YYEKEE (reference sequence). V lost 4 bases to trimming and J lost 7 bases, with 11 bases between them. This CDR3 region has 12 residues. The CDR3 here is CASSPDTFEAFF. The CDR3 region has the DNA TGTGCCAGCAGCCCGGACACATTTGAAGCTTTCTTT.

This chain joins TRBV6-6 and TRBJ1-5, with 8 bases fitting TRBD1. The CDR3 is 16 amino acids. V lost 2 bases and J lost 4; bases outside the gene matches: 7. The germline gives CDR1 MNHNY, CDR2 SVGAGI (reference sequence). This CDR3 reads CASSYGAGGGNQPQHF. The DNA of the CDR3 is TGTGCCAGCAGTTACGGGGCAGGGGGCGGAAATCAGCCCCAGCATTTT.

The rearrangement links TRBV6-6 to TRBJ1-1; perhaps TRBD1 as D (5 bases). V was trimmed by 7 bases and J by 1 base, leaving 10 bases between them. The CDR3 consists of 13 residues. CDR1 is MNHNY and CDR2 is SVGAGI in the germline V gene (reference sequence). Here the CDR3 reads CASTATGNTEAFF. The CDR3 DNA sequence: TGTGCCAGCACCGCTACAGGGAACACTGAAGCTTTCTTT.

The V call is TRBV6-5, the J call TRBJ1-2; TRBD1 matches 9 bases. V gave up 5 bases and J gave up 6 bases; unmatched junction bases: 10. This CDR3 is built from 15 residues. CDR1 is MNHEY, CDR2 SVGAGI, per germline. The CDR3 DNA follows: TGTGCCAGCAGTCCCCGGGACAGGGCTCCGAATGGCTACACCTTC. Protein product: CASSPRDRAPNGYTF.

The V gene is TRBV4-3, the J gene TRBJ1-4; 7 nucleotides match TRBD1. Germline CDR1 and CDR2: LGHNA and YSLEER. J was trimmed by 8 bases and V by 4 bases; bases with no gene match: 7. The CDR3 runs to 14 residues. CDR3 in amino acids: CASSLHYRGEKLFF. The CDR3 nucleotides read TGCGCCAGCAGCCTTCATTACAGGGGAGAAAAACTGTTTTTT.

The V call is TRBV11-2, the J call TRBJ1-1; TRBD1 matches at 8 bases. Germline CDR1 reads SGHAT; CDR2 reads FQNNGV. There are 14 residues in the CDR3. V trimming: 6 bases; J trimming: 6 bases; junction bases outside the gene matches: 9. The DNA of the CDR3 is TGTGCCAGCAGTCCGGGACAGGTGTCTGCTGAAGCTTTCTTT. This gives the protein CASSPGQVSAEAFF.

The chain combines TRBV13 with TRBJ2-1, with a possible D match to TRBD2 (5 bases). V dropped 5 bases and J dropped 10 bases, with 12 bases sitting between them. There are 12 residues in the CDR3. Germline loops: CDR1 PRHDT, CDR2 FYEKMQ (reference sequence). CDR3 sequence reads: CASSQDPGEQFF. DNA for the CDR3: TGTGCCAGCAGCCAGGATCCGGGGGAGCAGTTCTTC. The full variable domain, its missing parts supplied by reference TRBV13 and TRBJ2-1, is AAGVIQSPRHLIKEKRETATLKCYPIPRHDTVYWYQQGPGQDPQFLISFYEKMQSDKGSIPDRFSAQQFSDYHSELNMSSLELGDSALYFCASSQDPGEQFFGPGTRLTVL.

Written as DNA, the CDR3 is TGTGCCAGCAGTTCTCGTGGGGGGAATGAAGCTTTCTTT. Protein product: CASSSRGGNEAFF. The chain is built from TRBV27 and TRBJ1-1; maybe TRBD1 (5 bases). The CDR3 has 13 residues. Per the germline V gene, CDR1 is MNHEY and CDR2 is SMNVEV (reference sequence). The V end was cut by 4 bases, the J end by 7 bases, with 13 bases between.

V is TRBV4-3 and J is TRBJ2-2; TRBD1 matches 10 bases. V shed 3 bases, J shed 5 bases, and the junction held 9 bases outside the gene matches. Looked up from germline, CDR1 is LGHNA and CDR2 is YSLEER. The CDR3 consists of 17 residues. The DNA for the CDR3 is TGCGCCAGCAGCCACCTCCCCGGGACAGGGGATACCGGGGAGCTGTTTTTT. Its protein product is CASSHLPGTGDTGELFF.

This clone was counted a few times. This chain uses TRBV19 with TRBJ2-1; maybe TRBD2 (5 bases). Germline-derived CDR1 and CDR2 are LNHDA and SQIVND (reference sequence). Trimming removed 7 bases from V and 6 bases from J, with 13 bases in between. This CDR3 contains 13 residues. In DNA, the CDR3 is TGTGCCAGTACCAACGGACTCATCAATGAGCAGTTCTTC. As protein: CASTNGLINEQFF. Full variable domain (outside the CDR3, taken from reference TRBV19 and TRBJ2-1): DGGITQSPKYLFRKEGQNVTLSCEQNLNHDAMYWYRQDPGQGLRLIYYSQIVNDFQKGDIAEGYSVSREKKESFPLTVTSAQKNPTAFYLCASTNGLINEQFFGPGTRLTVL.

The chain employs TRBV5-6 and TRBJ1-2; D call uncertain. Per the germline V gene, CDR1 is SGHDT and CDR2 is YYEEEE. Trimming took 1 base from V and 6 from J, leaving 19 bases between them. This CDR3 is 16 amino acids long. The CDR3 sequence: CASSLRGSADPHGYTF. For the CDR3, the DNA is TGTGCCAGCAGCTTGAGAGGATCCGCTGACCCACATGGCTACACCTTC.

As regards this clone: In the same sample, other DNA sequences code for this CDR3. The rearrangement joins TRBV18 to TRBJ1-2, with D perhaps TRBD1 (6 bases). CDR1 is KGHSH and CDR2 is LQKENI in the germline V gene. V gave up 3 bases and J gave up 2 bases, with 7 bases separating them. This CDR3 is built from 13 residues. The CDR3 region is CASSPGQNYGYTF. The CDR3 coding sequence is TGTGCCAGCTCACCGGGACAAAACTATGGCTACACCTTC. The variable domain in full, with the rest retrieved from reference TRBV18 and TRBJ1-2, is NAGVMQNPRHLVRRRGQEARLRCSPMKGHSHVYWYRQLPEEGLKFMVYLQKENIIDESGMPKERFSAEFPKEGPSILRIQQVVRGDSAAYFCASSPGQNYGYTFGSGTRLTVV.

This clone has just one count. This chain connects TRBV5-1 to TRBJ1-3, with TRBD1 as a possible D gene (5 bases). V was clipped by 7 bases and J by 7 bases, with 18 bases between them. The CDR3 consists of 14 residues. Germline CDR1 is SGHRS and CDR2 is YFSETQ. CDR3 DNA: TGCGCCAGCTGCCGGACACCCGGTGGGAACACCATATATTTT. Its protein product is CASCRTPGGNTIYF.

The rearrangement links TRBV6-5 to TRBJ1-1; perhaps TRBD1 as D (6 bases). CDR1 is MNHEY and CDR2 is SVGAGI in the germline V gene. There are 13 residues in the CDR3. V shed 6 bases and J shed 1 base, with 9 bases lying between them. CDR3 bases: TGTGCCAGCAGCCGGGACACGAACACTGAAGCTTTCTTT. Translating it yields CASSRDTNTEAFF.

With regard to this clone: Other DNA sequences in the sample encode the same CDR3. J is TRBJ2-3 and V is TRBV5-1; 13 bases are shared with TRBD2. J lost 6 bases, V lost 3 bases, and 7 bases had no gene match. Germline lookup yields CDR1 SGHRS and CDR2 YFSETQ. The CDR3 has 16 amino acids. The CDR3 here is CASSSGLAGEPDTQYF. The CDR3, as DNA: TGCGCCAGCAGCTCTGGACTAGCGGGGGAGCCCGATACGCAGTATTTT.

The chain has TRBV7-9 and TRBJ2-7; D may be TRBD2 (6 bases). Germline V gives CDR1 SEHNR, CDR2 FQNEAQ (reference sequence). The V end was cut by 5 bases, the J end by 1 base, with 18 bases between. There are 16 residues in the CDR3. CDR3 loop: CASSPVSGTPSYEQYF. DNA for the CDR3: TGTGCCAGCAGCCCAGTCTCAGGGACTCCGTCCTACGAGCAGTACTTC. Supplemented by reference TRBV7-9 and TRBJ2-7, the full variable domain reads DTGVSQNPRHKITKRGQNVTFRCDPISEHNRLYWYRQTLGQGPEFLTYFQNEAQLEKSRLLSDRFSAERPKGSFSTLEIQRTEQGDSAMYLCASSPVSGTPSYEQYFGPGTRLTVT.

This clone has just one count. Written as DNA, the CDR3 is TGTGCCAGCAGTCCATGGACAGGCAAAAACTATGGCTACACCTTC. It codes for CASSPWTGKNYGYTF. This sequence joins TRBV27 and TRBJ1-2, with 7 bases that match TRBD1. The CDR3 is 15 amino acids. Per the germline V gene, CDR1 is MNHEY and CDR2 is SMNVEV (reference sequence). V trimming: 5 bases; J trimming: 2 bases; junction bases outside the gene matches: 8.

This clone was found a few times. The rearrangement uses TRBV30 and TRBJ2-1, with 7 positions matching TRBD1. CDR1 and CDR2 (germline): GTSNPN, SVGIG (reference sequence). The J segment lost 2 bases and the V segment lost 8 bases, leaving 6 bases of the junction unmatched. This CDR3 region has 13 residues. The CDR3: CALGTGAYNEQFF. DNA for the CDR3: TGTGCCCTGGGAACAGGGGCCTACAATGAGCAGTTCTTC.

The chain carries TRBV5-1 and TRBJ2-7; possible D gene TRBD1, 5 bases. V was cut by 4 bases and J by 3 bases, with 14 bases left in between. The CDR3 loop spans 14 amino acids. Germline V gene sequence: CDR1 SGHRS, CDR2 YFSETQ. The CDR3 DNA reads TGCGCCAGCAGCCACGACAGCCCCTTCTACGAGCAGTACTTC. Its translation is CASSHDSPFYEQYF.

The rearrangement uses TRBV5-1 and TRBJ2-1, with 8 positions matching TRBD1. Unmatched junction bases numbered 8, after V lost 7 bases and J lost 2 bases. Germline CDR1 and CDR2: SGHRS and YFSETQ. CDR3 length equals 15 residues. As DNA, the CDR3 is TGCGCCAGCGCGACAGGGGATCTCACCTACAATGAGCAGTTCTTC. It translates to CASATGDLTYNEQFF.